A single sample gave rise to the 5 T cell receptor beta chains below, sequenced in a study of regulatory T cells in long-lasting Graves disease. Time point of the sample: newly diagnosed GD, antithyroid drugs for less than 3 months. PBMC-derived RNA was used for the TCR library. Arm-PCR of CDR3 regions with iRepertoire HTBI primers generated TCR beta libraries. Using its own MiXCR run on the multiplex PCR reads, TCRdb lists one record per CDR3 protein. Seen here are 400,000 to 500,000 distinct CDR3 sequences, 15% observed once, and the top ten hold approximately 15%. The data also belong to a second study, concerning T cells in Graves' hyperthyroidism and ophthalmopathy.

The material sequenced was peripheral blood mononuclear cells (PBMCs), taken at new diagnosis, from a patient treated with antithyroid drugs. The receptors derive from a woman aged 30 to 39 with Graves disease.

This clonotype has just a few counts. The J gene is TRBJ1-6, the V gene TRBV9; no clear D gene. V was clipped by 0 bases and J by 6 bases, with 10 bases between them. Germline lookup yields CDR1 SGDLS and CDR2 YYNGEE. The CDR3 has 15 amino acids. The CDR3 nucleotides read TGTGCCAGCAGCGTAGAGGCCACGCCTAATTCACCCCTCCACTTT. Translation: CASSVEATPNSPLHF.

This clonotype was recorded at least ten times. The chain is built from TRBV20-1 and TRBJ1-4; D unclear. This CDR3 is 14 amino acids long. CDR1 and CDR2 (germline): DFQATT, SNEGSKA (reference sequence). Trimming pared 7 bases from V and 0 bases from J, leaving 12 bases between. CDR3: CSVPTYATNEKLFF. In DNA form, the CDR3 reads TGCAGTGTCCCGACCTACGCAACTAATGAAAAACTGTTTTTT.

The chain recombines TRBV6-1 with TRBJ2-3; no definite D call. Germline CDR1 MNHNS, CDR2 SASEGT. V lost 3 bases and J lost 2, with 6 bases in between. The CDR3 extends over 13 amino acids. The CDR3 loop is CASSEGTTDTQYF. CDR3 bases: TGTGCCAGCAGTGAGGGAACCACAGATACGCAGTATTTT.

This clonotype was detected many times. The chain is built from TRBV3-1 and TRBJ2-7; 7 bases align to TRBD1. V dropped 0 bases and J dropped 6; count of bases not matched to a gene: 8. From germline, CDR1 is LGHDT and CDR2 YNNKEL (reference sequence). The CDR3 is 15 amino acids. CDR3 sequence (DNA): TGTGCCAGCAGCCAAGAGGGTAGGGGGCTACTCGAGCAGTACTTC. This codes for CASSQEGRGLLEQYF.

In this sample, this clonotype turned up many times. The V gene is TRBV7-6, the J gene TRBJ2-1, with a possible D match to TRBD1 (6 bases). The germline CDR1 and CDR2 sequences are SGHVS and FNYEAQ. Trimming shortened V by 4 bases and J by 6 bases, and 13 bases separated the two germline ends. The CDR3 length is 14 residues. Written as DNA, the CDR3 is TGTGCCAGCAGCTACAGGGCCCTCGGCAATGAGCAGTTCTTC. This encodes CASSYRALGNEQFF.